Sequencing of this T cell receptor beta chain was carried out in a study of T cell changes during pregnancy in multiple sclerosis. The CDR3 is 12 amino acids. From germline, CDR1 is MNHEY and CDR2 SMNVEV (reference sequence). The V end lost 8 bases, the J end lost 7 bases, and 12 bases lay between the germline ends. Some clones are missing from TCRdb's copy, which holds only in-frame ones; the method was immunoSEQ multiplex PCR. The sample lists around 16,000 clones, approximately 83% occurring once. This clone has a single count. The clonotype comes from a female donor in good health, enrolled as a control in a pregnancy study. V and J are TRBV27 and TRBJ2-4, with D possibly TRBD1 on 5 matching bases. Source: CD8+ T cells from peripheral blood mononuclear cells, taken after pregnancy. The CDR3 sequence: CASSSGPNIQYF. The CDR3 coding sequence is TGTGCCAGCTCGTCAGGGCCCAACATTCAGTACTTC.